This T cell receptor beta chain was documented in a study of T cell changes during pregnancy in multiple sclerosis. Sequencing used immunoSEQ multiplex PCR; TCRdb keeps in-frame clones, though not all of them. The sample lists 65,000 to 95,000 clones, approximately 95% occurring once. The germline V gene has CDR1 MNHEY and CDR2 SMNVEV (reference sequence). This CDR3 has 16 amino acids. V lost 0 bases and J lost 3; bases outside the gene matches: 4. Source: peripheral blood, taken in the second trimester of pregnancy. The chain links TRBV27 to TRBJ2-5; 10 bases match TRBD2. This TCR was sampled from a female donor in good health, enrolled as a control in a pregnancy study. This chain's CDR3 is CASSLSISGREETQYF. The CDR3 DNA reads TGTGCCAGCAGTTTATCGATAAGCGGGAGGGAAGAGACCCAGTACTTC.